These 5 T cell receptor beta chains were sequenced from one sample in a study of T-cell reconstitution after alpha-beta-depleted transplantation in children. Unique molecular identifiers were incorporated into the prepared TCRbeta library. TCRdb redid the calling of the PCR reads with MiXCR, one entry per CDR3 protein. The sample has about 210,000 distinct CDR3 sequences; approximately 17% are singletons. The material sequenced was PBMCs, mostly from graft donor cells, taken 360 days after TCRalphabeta/CD19-depleted stem cell transplant. The receptors stem from a male patient aged 2-15 years who had a stem cell transplant for acute lymphoblastic leukemia, so the T cells may come from the graft donor.

This clonotype showed up many times. The chain couples TRBV5-1 to TRBJ1-1; D call uncertain. Looked up from germline, CDR1 is SGHRS and CDR2 is YFSETQ. The V end was cut by 7 bases, the J end by 2 bases, with 9 bases between. This CDR3 has 12 residues. The CDR3 nucleotides read TGCGCCAGCTGGGAGGGAAACACTGAAGCTTTCTTT. Its protein is CASWEGNTEAFF. The whole variable domain, filled in from reference TRBV5-1 and TRBJ1-1, reads KAGVTQTPRYLIKTRGQQVTLSCSPISGHRSVSWYQQTPGQGLQFLFEYFSETQRNKGNFPGRFSGRQFSNSRSEMNVSTLELGDSALYLCASWEGNTEAFFGQGTRLTVV.

Remarks on this clonotype: Sequence at one end of the junction differs from germline and may be a read error. This chain connects TRBV30 to TRBJ2-3; D is unresolved. CDR3 length equals 12 residues. In germline, CDR1 is GTSNPN, CDR2 SVGIG (reference sequence). CDR3 sequence reads: CAWSHFTNTQYF. The CDR3 region has the DNA TGTGCCTGGAGTCACTTCACAAATACGCAGTATTTT.

The chain combines TRBV20-1 with TRBJ2-1, with D perhaps TRBD1 or TRBD2 (5 bases each). The CDR3 contains 12 residues. Deletions cut 6 bases from V and 12 bases from J, with 18 bases between. Looked up from germline, CDR1 is DFQATT and CDR2 is SNEGSKA (reference sequence). The CDR3 bases are TGCAGTGCCCACCGGGAAGGGGTAGGGCAGTTCTTC. Its protein product is CSAHREGVGQFF.

The rearrangement joins TRBV7-9 to TRBJ2-3; D uncertain. The CDR3 runs 11 residues. The V gene lost 7 bases and the J gene lost 4 bases, with 6 bases spanning the gap. Germline-derived CDR1 and CDR2 are SEHNR and FQNEAQ (reference sequence). The CDR3 nucleotides are TGTGCCAGCATGGGTCCAGATACGCAGTATTTT. Translated, it gives CASMGPDTQYF.

The gene calls are TRBV12-3 or TRBV12-4 and TRBJ2-1; D assignment may be TRBD1 or TRBD2 (6 bases each). V shed 6 bases and J shed 5 bases, with 23 bases lying between them. This CDR3 contains 17 residues. The DNA of the CDR3 is TGTGCCAGCAGCAAAAGGAGGGGGATAGAACGTGACAATGAGCAGTTCTTC. This gives the protein CASSKRRGIERDNEQFF.